The 3 T cell receptor beta chains below were found in one sample sequenced in a study of early T cells in non-severe SARS-CoV-2 infection. One entry per CDR3 protein results from TCRdb running MiXCR on the 5' RACE reads. The sample shows under 85,000 distinct CDR3 sequences, about an eighth of them seen only once. The sequencing used whole blood, collected at baseline. These receptors were collected from an adult who was a healthcare worker with PCR-confirmed SARS-CoV-2 infection or an uninfected control (not recorded which).

This clonotype was recorded at least ten times. The chain links TRBV29-1 to TRBJ1-2; D remains ambiguous. In germline, CDR1 is SQVTM, CDR2 ANQGSEA. Trimming cost V 4 bases and J 11 bases, with 14 bases left between them. The CDR3 has 11 amino acids. This CDR3 is CSVVYGEEYTF. CDR3 coding DNA: TGCAGCGTTGTTTACGGGGAAGAGTACACCTTC. The whole variable domain, filled in from reference TRBV29-1 and TRBJ1-2, reads SAVISQKPSRDICQRGTSLTIQCQVDSQVTMMFWYRQQPGQSLTLIATANQGSEATYESGFVIDKFPISRPNLTFSTLTVSNMSPEDSSIYLCSVVYGEEYTFGSGTRLTVV.

Sample share makes this clonotype medium-sized. The chain combines TRBV7-8 with TRBJ2-5, with D perhaps matching TRBD1 (6 bases). CDR1 and CDR2 from the germline V gene are SGHVS and FQNEAQ. Trimming cost V 6 bases and J 4 bases, with 18 bases left between them. The CDR3 runs to 15 residues. CDR3 amino acids: CASRRTQGPVETQYF. CDR3 in DNA: TGTGCCAGCAGACGAACGCAGGGGCCCGTAGAGACCCAGTACTTC.

This clonotype was seen a handful of times. V is TRBV20-1 and J is TRBJ2-5; TRBD1 matches at 7 bases. J gave up 4 bases and V 2 bases, and 1 base lay outside the gene matches. Germline loops: CDR1 DFQATT, CDR2 SNEGSKA (reference sequence). This CDR3 is built from 12 residues. The CDR3 spells CSARKGAETQYF. CDR3 in DNA: TGCAGTGCTAGAAAGGGGGCAGAGACCCAGTACTTC.